This T cell receptor (beta chain) was retrieved from a study of early T cells in non-severe SARS-CoV-2 infection. Overall study: Sequencing input comprised bulk RNA from unsorted whole blood; chain pairing was not available. Whole-study results and caveats: Missing private and CD4 specificities, VDJdb matching favored anti-spike CD8 responses.

In regard to this clonotype: Its target is unknown. One junction end does not reproduce the germline sequence, and a read error may be involved.

Individually, cDNA molecules had unique molecular identifiers attached to them. Via MiXCR, TCRdb re-called the 5' RACE reads, giving one row per CDR3 protein. Here the sample spans about 80,000 distinct CDR3 sequences, about 12% being singletons. The source of this sequence is an adult who was a healthcare worker with PCR-confirmed SARS-CoV-2 infection or an uninfected control (not recorded which). The sequenced sample was whole blood.

The DNA for the CDR3 is TGTGCCAGCAGCCTAGCTTGGGCTGAAGCTTTCTTT. Its protein is CASSLAWAEAFF. This sequence joins TRBV7-9 and TRBJ1-1; D remains ambiguous. CDR1 and CDR2 from the germline V gene are SEHNR and FQNEAQ (reference sequence). The CDR3 is made up of 12 amino acids.